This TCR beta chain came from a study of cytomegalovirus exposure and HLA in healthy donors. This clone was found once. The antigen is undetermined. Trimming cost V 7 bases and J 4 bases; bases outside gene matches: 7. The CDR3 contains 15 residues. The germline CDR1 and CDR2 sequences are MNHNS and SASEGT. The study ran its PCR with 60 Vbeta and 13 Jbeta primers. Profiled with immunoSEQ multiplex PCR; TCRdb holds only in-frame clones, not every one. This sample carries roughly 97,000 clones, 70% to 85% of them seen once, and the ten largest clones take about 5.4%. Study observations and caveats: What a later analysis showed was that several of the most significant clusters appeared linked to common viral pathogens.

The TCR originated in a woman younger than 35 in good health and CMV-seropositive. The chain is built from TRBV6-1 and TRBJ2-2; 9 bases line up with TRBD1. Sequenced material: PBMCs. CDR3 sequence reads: CASKLQGAATGELFF. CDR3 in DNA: TGTGCCAGCAAACTACAGGGGGCGGCCACCGGGGAGCTGTTTTTT.